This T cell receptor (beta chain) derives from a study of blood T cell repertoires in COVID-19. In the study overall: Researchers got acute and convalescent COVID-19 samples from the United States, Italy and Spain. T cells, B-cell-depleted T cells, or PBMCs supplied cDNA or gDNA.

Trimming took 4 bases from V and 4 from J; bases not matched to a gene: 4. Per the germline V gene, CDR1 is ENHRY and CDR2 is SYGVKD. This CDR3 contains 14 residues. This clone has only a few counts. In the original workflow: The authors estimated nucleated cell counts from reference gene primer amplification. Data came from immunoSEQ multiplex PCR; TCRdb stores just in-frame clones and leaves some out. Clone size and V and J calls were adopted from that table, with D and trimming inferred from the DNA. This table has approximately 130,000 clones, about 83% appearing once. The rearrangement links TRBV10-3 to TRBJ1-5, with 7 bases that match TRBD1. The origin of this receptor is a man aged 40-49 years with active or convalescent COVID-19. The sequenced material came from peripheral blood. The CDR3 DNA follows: TGTGCCATCAGTGTTACAGGGGAGAATCAGCCCCAGCATTTT. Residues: CAISVTGENQPQHF.